Reported below is one TCR beta chain. Its specificity is not known. PCR employed 60 Vbeta and 13 Jbeta primers. Assay: immunoSEQ multiplex PCR; the TCRdb copy retains only in-frame clones and omits some. The table includes tens of thousands of clones, more than 70% detected once. The sample is drawn from a study of cytomegalovirus exposure and HLA in healthy donors. Study-wide results and limits: As was reported, the HLA-A and HLA-B alleles of most subjects were accurately predicted from TCR beta sequences. Many donors shared some public TCRs, even though most TCR sequences were rare.

The CDR3 has 13 amino acids. The V and J ends lost 5 bases and 6 bases, in that order; junction bases with no gene match: 7. The germline gives CDR1 MNHEY, CDR2 SVGAGI. This clonotype was sampled from a male donor in good health and CMV-seropositive. Sequenced sample: PBMCs. This chain joins TRBV6-5 and TRBJ2-7; 7 bases line up with TRBD2. The CDR3 sequence: CASSRLAQGEQYF. CDR3 coding DNA: TGTGCCAGCAGTCGACTAGCTCAAGGCGAGCAGTACTTC.